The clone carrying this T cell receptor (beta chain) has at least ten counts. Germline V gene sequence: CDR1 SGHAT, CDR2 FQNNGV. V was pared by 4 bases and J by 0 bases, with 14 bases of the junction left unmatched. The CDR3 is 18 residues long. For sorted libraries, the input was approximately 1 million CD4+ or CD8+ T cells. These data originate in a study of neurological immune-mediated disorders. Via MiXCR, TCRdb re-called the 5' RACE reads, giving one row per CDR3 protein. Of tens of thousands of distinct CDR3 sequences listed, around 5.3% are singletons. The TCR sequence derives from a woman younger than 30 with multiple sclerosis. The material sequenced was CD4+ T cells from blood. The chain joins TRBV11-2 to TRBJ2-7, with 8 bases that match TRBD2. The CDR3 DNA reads TGTGCCAGCAGCTCCAGGAGCGGGGGACCTCCTTCCTCCTACGAGCAGTACTTC. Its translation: CASSSRSGGPPSSYEQYF.